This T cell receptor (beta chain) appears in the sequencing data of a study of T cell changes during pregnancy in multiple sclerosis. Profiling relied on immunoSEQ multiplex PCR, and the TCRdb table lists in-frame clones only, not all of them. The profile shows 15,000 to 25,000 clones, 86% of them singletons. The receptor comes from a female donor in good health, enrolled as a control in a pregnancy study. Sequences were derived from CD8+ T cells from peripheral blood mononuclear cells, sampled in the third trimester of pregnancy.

CDR3 sequence (DNA): TGTGCCAGCAGCTTAGATTCGTCCGGTTCCAGGGAGCAGTTCTTC. This gives the protein CASSLDSSGSREQFF. The rearrangement uses TRBV7-3 and TRBJ2-1; D gene uncertain. CDR1 SGHTA and CDR2 FQGTGA come from the germline V gene. The CDR3 consists of 15 residues. V was cut by 2 bases and J by 10 bases, with 18 bases left in between. The full variable domain, with the rest looked up from reference TRBV7-3 and TRBJ2-1, is GAGVSQTPSNKVTEKGKYVELRCDPISGHTALYWYRQSLGQGPEFLIYFQGTGAADDSGLPNDRFFAVRPEGSVSTLKIQRTERGDSAVYLCASSLDSSGSREQFFGPGTRLTVL.